This TCR beta chain was found in a study of cytomegalovirus exposure and HLA in healthy donors. On the study more broadly: Prior work identified some 120 million unique TCR beta sequences in some 200 million T cells. Approximately 85 million unique TCRs from HLA-typed donors were held in an early data release. Study-wide findings and caveats: In an earlier analysis, most TCR beta V segments were productive about 87% or about 30% of the time.

Germline CDR1 SGHNT, CDR2 YYREEE (reference sequence). Trimming at V came to 7 bases and at J to 0 bases, leaving 12 bases not matched to a gene. This CDR3 has 17 amino acids. Though probably carrying unrecorded immune exposures, donors were nominally healthy at sampling. With 60 Vbeta and 13 Jbeta primers, the PCR was carried out. Sequencing used immunoSEQ multiplex PCR; TCRdb keeps in-frame clones, though not all of them. The data hold around 100,000 clones, with 70% observed a single time. Details on this clone: The antigen is not known.

The chain links TRBV5-4 to TRBJ1-4; 7 bases fit TRBD1. Material for sequencing was PBMCs. This TCR came from a man in his thirties or forties in good health and CMV-seropositive. Here the CDR3 reads CASSGDRRGATNEKLFF. In DNA form, the CDR3 reads TGTGCCAGCTCGGGGGACAGACGAGGGGCAACTAATGAAAAACTGTTTTTT.